This T cell receptor beta chain emerged from a study of cytomegalovirus exposure and HLA in healthy donors. Study-level background: The use of the same platform for the 100 to 150 validation repertoires and the 666 first-cohort repertoires was reported by a later analysis.

About this clone: The antigen remains unidentified.

TCRdb keeps only in-frame clones here, not all; method: immunoSEQ multiplex PCR. This table holds about 310,000 clones, roughly 87% found once. Whole-study results and caveats: Most TCR sequences were seen very rarely across donors, but some public TCRs occurred in many. A subsequent analysis found that TCR clusters from the first cohort also tended to co-occur in the 120 or so validation repertoires, with approximately 95% of cluster scores above 0. In vitro testing confirmed a few CMV-associated chains as specific for CMV antigens.

The receptor comes from a man aged 25 to 40 in good health and CMV-seronegative. The sample consisted of PBMCs.

CDR3 sequence reads: CASRGRGMRNTEAFF. The CDR3 DNA follows: TGTGCCAGTAGAGGCAGGGGGATGCGGAACACTGAAGCTTTCTTT. This chain links TRBV19 with TRBJ1-1; TRBD1 matches 7 bases. The germline V gene encodes CDR1 LNHDA and CDR2 SQIVND (reference sequence). The CDR3 has 15 amino acids. Trimming removed 6 bases from V and 1 base from J; junction bases left unmatched: 8.